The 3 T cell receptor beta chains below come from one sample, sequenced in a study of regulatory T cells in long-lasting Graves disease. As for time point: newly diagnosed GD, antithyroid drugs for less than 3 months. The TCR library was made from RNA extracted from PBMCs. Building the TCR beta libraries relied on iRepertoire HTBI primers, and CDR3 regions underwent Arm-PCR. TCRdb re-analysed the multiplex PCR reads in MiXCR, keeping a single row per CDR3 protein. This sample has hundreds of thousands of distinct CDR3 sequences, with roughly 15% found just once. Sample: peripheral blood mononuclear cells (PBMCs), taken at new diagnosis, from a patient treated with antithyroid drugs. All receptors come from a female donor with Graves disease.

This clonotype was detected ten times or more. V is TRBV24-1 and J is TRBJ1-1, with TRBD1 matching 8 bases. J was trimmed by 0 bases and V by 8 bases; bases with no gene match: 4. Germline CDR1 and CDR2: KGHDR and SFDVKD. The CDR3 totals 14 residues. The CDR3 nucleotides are TGTGCCACCAAAGGGACAGGCATGAACACTGAAGCTTTCTTT. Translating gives CATKGTGMNTEAFF.

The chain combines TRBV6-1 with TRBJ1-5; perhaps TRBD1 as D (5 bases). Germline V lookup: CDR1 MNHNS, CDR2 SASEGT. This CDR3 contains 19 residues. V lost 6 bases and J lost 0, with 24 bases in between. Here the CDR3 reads CASSPPGWGGVYSNQPQHF. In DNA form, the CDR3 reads TGTGCCAGCAGCCCACCAGGTTGGGGGGGGGTTTATAGCAATCAGCCCCAGCATTTT.

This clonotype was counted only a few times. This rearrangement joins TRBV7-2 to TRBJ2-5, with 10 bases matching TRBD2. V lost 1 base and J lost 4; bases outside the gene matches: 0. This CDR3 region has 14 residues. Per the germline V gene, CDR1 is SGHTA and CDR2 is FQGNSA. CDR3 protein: CASSLGTSGETQYF. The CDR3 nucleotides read TGTGCCAGCAGCTTAGGGACTAGCGGAGAGACCCAGTACTTC.